The clone carrying this T cell receptor (beta chain) has more than one count but fewer than ten. Antigen: not known. The CDR3 spans 15 residues. V lost 5 bases, J lost 0 bases, and 12 bases lay in between. The V gene's germline CDR1 is SEHNR and CDR2 FQNEAQ (reference sequence). This record comes from a study of beta chain features in type 1 diabetes. Study details: Regarding age, gender and cell yields, patients proved similar to healthy donors. Study observations and caveats: Type 1 diabetes patients had moderately but significantly shorter TCRB CDR3s in all four CD4+ subsets. Individuals with type 1 diabetes displayed fewer insertions and more deletions at VDJ junctions.

Donors underwent one heparinised blood draw, 90 to 150 mL on average. Sorting of CD4+ naive, central memory, regulatory and stem cell-like memory cells was performed via CD45RO/CCR7/CD25/CD127/CD95/CD27. Expressed TCRB transcripts got sequenced, as all isolated RNA was reverse transcribed. The repertoire was sequenced with immunoSEQ multiplex PCR; TCRdb's copy has only in-frame clones and lacks some. The repertoire holds over 650,000 clones, with around 15% as singletons. This rearrangement joins TRBV7-9 to TRBJ2-3; D is possibly TRBD2 (6 bases). The source material was naive CD4+ T cells from blood. The clonotype was recovered from a man aged 18 to 29 with type 1 diabetes. The CDR3 sequence: CASSIGGPSTDTQYF. CDR3 nucleotide sequence: TGTGCCAGCAGCATCGGGGGACCTAGCACAGATACGCAGTATTTT.